This TCR beta chain was obtained from a study of T cells in Graves' hyperthyroidism and ophthalmopathy (dated by TCRdb to the late 2010s). In terms of the full investigation: TCR V-J signatures able to tell the groups apart were searched for in a discovery cohort of 100 patients, of whom more than 40 had Graves' ophthalmopathy and about 60 had stable Graves' hyperthyroidism. Prospective prediction of ophthalmopathy was tested in an independent validation cohort of 18 to 20 hyperthyroidism patients and approximately 17 patients who later progressed to ophthalmopathy. For training and testing, the 100 patients in the discovery cohort were randomly divided in a 7:3 ratio. Thyroid tissue and blood T-cell repertoires from six Graves' hyperthyroidism patients were also compared in the study. After sampling, hyperthyroidism patients received methimazole starting at 30 mg daily, and ophthalmopathy patients received high-dose intravenous methylprednisolone. The paper describes TCR Vbeta CDR3 sequencing of around 130 peripheral blood samples, made up of under 50 ophthalmopathy patients, roughly 80 hyperthyroidism patients and 17 progressor patients. Results and caveats for the whole study, not just this receptor: Sample size was not statistically predetermined, and blinding of investigators to group allocation was not performed. In validation, the model predicted progression to ophthalmopathy a median of about 6.8 months before onset, with roughly 70% sensitivity and roughly 77% specificity. Most expanded thyroid clonotypes (frequency above 0.001) were also detected in blood, a finding suggesting that blood repertoires may reflect thyroid immune responses. Ophthalmopathy was separated from stable hyperthyroidism by a 13 V-J signature model, with over 85% sensitivity and about 81% specificity obtained in cross-validation and 80%/75% obtained in testing.

Graves' hyperthyroidism was defined as stable when no progression to ophthalmopathy occurred over 18 months of follow-up. Hyperthyroidism patients were newly diagnosed, had a disease duration of under 2 months, and were aged 18 to 65 years. The study excluded patients with uncontrolled infections, other autoimmune diseases, pregnancy or lactation. Diagnoses relied on clinical symptoms, serum thyroxine and TRAb, thyroid ultrasound and orbital computed tomography. Total RNA was extracted with Trizol reagent, and quality was checked on an Agilent 2100 Bioanalyzer. About this clonotype itself: The antigen it binds to is not known. No qualities accompany the bases; no much larger clone lies one base away.

Amplification of TCR beta CDR3 regions was carried out from RNA transcripts. A first-round RT-PCR of the TCR CDR3 used the HTBI primer set with the Qiagen OneStep RT-PCR kit. The libraries were constructed in a second round of multiplex PCR and then size-selected and purified. Libraries were sequenced paired-end with 100 bp reads on an Illumina HiSeq2000. Per the source publication's procedure: SOAPnuke was used to process the raw data, throwing out any read that contained adapters or uncalled bases, had a mean Phred below 15, or lacked an exact constant-primer or identifier match. COPE v1.2.5 was used to merge high-quality paired reads, and clonotypes were defined as unique nucleotide sequences. Clonotypes were aligned to IMGT TRBV, TRBD and TRBJ reference segments using MiTCR v1.1. Only V-J combinations with frequency above 0.0001, covering 99% to 99.2% of repertoires, were analysed. A TCS score was defined as the ratio of F50 (clonal expansion) to E x V (chaos), with BLOSUM62-based TCRdist applied between CDR3 peptides within each V-J. Welch's t-statistics and random forest reduced fewer than 600 V-J features to 13, which were used in a naive Bayes classifier (R e1071). The similarity between thyroid and blood repertoires was quantified using the Morisita-Horn index. TCRdb took the public reads, trimmed them with fastp at Q25, ran MiXCR for clone calling and kept in-frame beta chains. CDR3 protein duplicates are merged, each entry listing the most common genes and DNA. The V and J calls reflect TCRdb's pipeline rather than the authors' work. The sample has approximately 500,000 distinct CDR3 sequences on record, around 45% of them singletons. The ten largest clones add up to roughly 8.2% of the sample.

The source material was peripheral blood or thyroid tissue (not recorded which). This sequence was found in a woman aged 18-29 years with Graves' hyperthyroidism.

The nucleotides read TGTGCCAGCAGTTATGCAAGCAACACTGAAGCTTTCTTT. Translated, this gives CASSYASNTEAFF. The sequence is built from TRBV6-5 and TRBJ1-1, with the D gene uncertain. CDR1 and CDR2 (MNHEY, SVGAGI) derive from the germline V gene. V and J lose 3 bases and 2 bases, and a span of 7 bases separates them. The CDR3 has 13 amino acids, counting the end cysteine and phenylalanine. CDR3 DNA is the only sequence kept; it has 39 bases, read in frame from the first base.